A single sample is the source of the 27 T cell receptor beta chains below, sequenced in a study of shared clonotypes between healthy human individuals. Clones were sequenced by immunoSEQ multiplex PCR, and TCRdb holds only the in-frame ones, with some missing. The sample consists of roughly 680,000 clones, about two thirds of them appearing once. Sequencing was performed on memory CD4+ T cells sorted from blood. The subset: CD45RA-negative fraction. These receptors were obtained from a woman in her thirties in good health.

The chain joins TRBV27 to TRBJ2-6, with 10 nucleotides matching TRBD1. This CDR3 region has 17 residues. In germline, CDR1 is MNHEY, CDR2 SMNVEV (reference sequence). V lost 5 bases and J lost 3; bases outside the gene matches: 7. The CDR3 spells CASSPTGGEFGANVLTF. The CDR3 DNA sequence: TGTGCCAGCAGTCCGACAGGGGGCGAATTTGGGGCCAACGTCCTGACTTTC.

V usage is TRBV19 and J usage is TRBJ2-5; no clear D. V lost 0 bases to trimming and J lost 5 bases, with 16 bases between them. This CDR3 region has 16 residues. CDR1 and CDR2 (germline): LNHDA, SQIVND (reference sequence). The DNA for the CDR3 is TGTGCCAGTAGTATAGAATCCTCGAGTGGGTATGAGACCCAGTACTTC. The encoded protein is CASSIESSSGYETQYF.

In regard to this clone: The sample holds other DNA sequences that translate to the same CDR3. The chain has TRBV18 and TRBJ2-1; 10 positions match TRBD1. V dropped 2 bases and J dropped 3; count of bases not matched to a gene: 4. The germline V gene encodes CDR1 KGHSH and CDR2 LQKENI. The length of the CDR3 is 16 residues. CDR3 amino acids: CASSPTGTGVYNEQFF. The CDR3 region has the DNA TGTGCCAGCTCACCAACCGGGACAGGGGTCTACAATGAGCAGTTCTTC.

Turning to this clone: Distinct nucleotide sequences in the sample also encode this CDR3. V is TRBV28 and J is TRBJ1-3; D remains ambiguous. The length of the CDR3 is 15 residues. The germline CDR1 and CDR2 sequences are MDHEN and SYDVKM. V lost 3 bases and J 0 bases, leaving 9 bases between the germline ends. The CDR3 here is CASSLGRYSGNTIYF. CDR3 DNA sequence: TGTGCCAGCAGTTTGGGCCGATACTCTGGAAACACCATATATTTT.

The chain joins TRBV5-1 to TRBJ1-2, with a tentative D call TRBD1 (5 bases). The ends were cut back, 2 bases at V and 6 bases at J, with 11 bases in the middle. The CDR3 totals 13 residues. CDR1 and CDR2 (germline): SGHRS, YFSETQ. The CDR3 nucleotides are TGCGCCAGCAGCTTTCAGGGAACAGATGGCTACACCTTC. Protein sequence: CASSFQGTDGYTF.

This clone has only a few counts. The V gene is TRBV5-1, the J gene TRBJ2-3; 7 bases map to TRBD1. The junction had 3 bases not matched to a gene; V was cut back by 3 bases and J by 2 bases. Germline lookup yields CDR1 SGHRS and CDR2 YFSETQ. The length of the CDR3 is 14 residues. The CDR3 sequence is CASSSGQHTDTQYF. CDR3 bases: TGCGCCAGCAGCTCGGGACAGCACACAGATACGCAGTATTTT.

The chain is built from TRBV28 and TRBJ2-3; no clear D gene. The CDR3 is made up of 14 amino acids. The germline gives CDR1 MDHEN, CDR2 SYDVKM. V lost 6 bases, J lost 2 bases, and 12 bases lay in between. The CDR3 loop is CASSVTPDTDTQYF. The CDR3 bases are TGTGCCAGCAGCGTGACTCCAGACACAGATACGCAGTATTTT. Drawing the rest from reference TRBV28 and TRBJ2-3, the complete variable domain is DVKVTQSSRYLVKRTGEKVFLECVQDMDHENMFWYRQDPGLGLRLIYFSYDVKMKEKGDIPEGYSVSREKKERFSLILESASTNQTSMYLCASSVTPDTDTQYFGPGTRLTVL.

This clone has only a few counts. The rearrangement joins TRBV10-1 to TRBJ1-1; D uncertain. CDR1 is WNHNN, CDR2 SYGVQD, per germline (reference sequence). CDR3 length equals 16 residues. V shed 0 bases and J shed 6 bases, with 17 bases lying between them. The CDR3 sequence: CASSESLVRLRAEAFF. CDR3 bases: TGCGCCAGCAGTGAGTCGTTGGTAAGGTTGAGGGCTGAAGCTTTCTTT.

The V call is TRBV27, the J call TRBJ1-1; D call uncertain. This CDR3 region has 14 residues. With 0 bases removed from V and 1 base from J, the gap between germline ends came to 6 bases. CDR1 and CDR2 from the germline V gene are MNHEY and SMNVEV (reference sequence). The CDR3 reads CASSLSIQNTEAFF. In DNA form, the CDR3 reads TGTGCCAGCAGTTTATCGATACAGAACACTGAAGCTTTCTTT.

This clone was seen a handful of times. The CDR3 region has the DNA TGTGCCACCAGCAGAGAGACCGGGACTCCCTACAATGAGCAGTTCTTC. This gives the protein CATSRETGTPYNEQFF. V is TRBV15 and J is TRBJ2-1; D is possibly TRBD2 (6 bases). V was clipped by 0 bases and J by 2 bases, with 11 bases between them. The germline CDR1 and CDR2 sequences are LNHNV and YYDKDF (reference sequence). The CDR3 covers 16 residues.

The chain combines TRBV19 with TRBJ1-5; possible D gene TRBD1, 5 bases. The germline V gene has CDR1 LNHDA and CDR2 SQIVND (reference sequence). The V end lost 3 bases, the J end lost 7 bases, and 16 bases lay between the germline ends. The CDR3 runs 15 residues. In nucleotides, the CDR3 is TGTGCCAGTAGTATTGGGGGTTGGTCCGGGCAGCCCCAGCATTTT. It yields the protein CASSIGGWSGQPQHF.

A single count supports this clone. The V call is TRBV7-8, the J call TRBJ1-5; no reliable D call. Between the trimmed V and J ends, which lost 4 bases and 5 bases, there was a span of 6 bases. CDR3 length: 12 residues. In germline, CDR1 is SGHVS, CDR2 FQNEAQ. CDR3 bases: TGTGCCAGCAGCTCAGACGATCAGCCCCAGCATTTT. Protein: CASSSDDQPQHF.

This chain links TRBV19 with TRBJ2-7, with D perhaps TRBD1 or TRBD2 (5 bases each). This CDR3 has 14 amino acids. V shed 5 bases and J shed 3 bases, with 14 bases lying between them. Germline values: CDR1 LNHDA, CDR2 SQIVND (reference sequence). The CDR3 is CASSSPGRSYEQYF. CDR3 in DNA: TGTGCCAGTAGTTCCCCGGGACGGAGCTACGAGCAGTACTTC.

About this clone itself: This sample includes further DNA sequences coding for the same CDR3. The J gene is TRBJ1-1, the V gene TRBV6-5; no clear D gene. The CDR3 is 14 residues long. Per the germline V gene, CDR1 is MNHEY and CDR2 is SVGAGI. Trimming shortened V by 0 bases and J by 3 bases, and 8 bases separated the two germline ends. CDR3 sequence (DNA): TGTGCCAGCAGTTACTCGAGTGGGGACACTGAAGCTTTCTTT. As protein: CASSYSSGDTEAFF.

This clone was observed once. This sequence joins TRBV5-8 and TRBJ2-5; 12 positions agree with TRBD2. The length of the CDR3 is 15 residues. V shed 4 bases, J shed 4 bases, and the junction held 5 bases outside the gene matches. Germline V CDR1 and CDR2: SGHTS, YDEGEE. CDR3 nucleotide sequence: TGTGCCAGCAGCCCTGGACTAGCGGGATTAGAGACCCAGTACTTC. Translation: CASSPGLAGLETQYF.

The chain combines TRBV28 with TRBJ2-3; D uncertain. Germline V gene sequence: CDR1 MDHEN, CDR2 SYDVKM. Deletions cut 4 bases from V and 0 bases from J, with 11 bases between. The CDR3 extends over 15 amino acids. The CDR3 nucleotides read TGTGCCAGCAGTTCCCGGAGAACTAGCACAGATACGCAGTATTTT. Translation: CASSSRRTSTDTQYF.

The chain is built from TRBV18 and TRBJ2-7; the match to TRBD2 covers 7 bases. The CDR3 is 15 amino acids. J gave up 6 bases and V 6 bases, and 14 bases lay outside the gene matches. Germline CDR1 and CDR2: KGHSH and LQKENI. CDR3 sequence reads: CASSFTAGVRFEQYF. Here the CDR3 DNA reads TGTGCCAGCTCCTTCACGGCGGGAGTACGCTTCGAGCAGTACTTC.

The chain has TRBV5-1 and TRBJ2-7; TRBD2 matches at 9 bases. Germline CDR1 reads SGHRS; CDR2 reads YFSETQ. V trimming: 4 bases; J trimming: 3 bases; junction bases outside the gene matches: 2. CDR3 size: 13 residues. The CDR3 coding sequence is TGCGCCAGCAGCGGGACTAGCTACTACGAGCAGTACTTC. Encoded protein: CASSGTSYYEQYF.

This rearrangement joins TRBV5-1 to TRBJ2-7; D gene unclear. The CDR3 extends over 13 amino acids. From germline, CDR1 is SGHRS and CDR2 YFSETQ. V was shortened by 0 bases and J by 2 bases, with 6 bases between the two germline ends. The CDR3 protein is CASSLAATYEQYF. CDR3 in DNA: TGCGCCAGCAGCTTGGCAGCGACCTACGAGCAGTACTTC. The complete variable domain, with remaining parts taken from reference TRBV5-1 and TRBJ2-7, reads KAGVTQTPRYLIKTRGQQVTLSCSPISGHRSVSWYQQTPGQGLQFLFEYFSETQRNKGNFPGRFSGRQFSNSRSEMNVSTLELGDSALYLCASSLAATYEQYFGPGTRLTVT.

In regard to this clone: This likely came from a read error, as a far larger clone is one base away. The identical CDR3 is also encoded by other nucleotide sequences in the sample. The chain employs TRBV5-1 and TRBJ1-4; D unclear. The V gene's germline CDR1 is SGHRS and CDR2 YFSETQ. The germline V and J ends were trimmed by 0 bases and 0 bases, with 6 bases remaining between them. The CDR3 spans 15 residues. The CDR3 DNA reads TGCGCCAGCAGCTTGGGAGGTGCAACTAATGAAAAACTGTTTTTT. This sequence encodes CASSLGGATNEKLFF.

This clone has a count of ten or more. V usage is TRBV5-1 and J usage is TRBJ2-5, with TRBD2 matching 7 bases. The DNA end is a closer match to TRBJ2-7, so the J assignment may be wrong. The V gene's germline CDR1 is SGHRS and CDR2 YFSETQ. The CDR3 contains 15 residues. The CDR3 DNA follows: TGCGCCAGCAGCTTGGGGCTAGCGGCCTCCTACGAGCAGTACTTC. Protein product: CASSLGLAASYEQYF.

For this clone: The sample carries other DNA sequences with the same CDR3. The chain is built from TRBV4-1 and TRBJ2-1, with D possibly being TRBD1 or TRBD2 (5 bases each). There are 15 residues in the CDR3. Germline V gives CDR1 MGHRA, CDR2 YSYEKL. V was pared by 1 base and J by 0 bases, with 7 bases between. The CDR3 sequence: CASSQAGTSYNEQFF. Here the CDR3 DNA reads TGCGCCAGCAGCCAAGCAGGGACCTCCTACAATGAGCAGTTCTTC.

The chain couples TRBV19 to TRBJ2-4, with D maybe TRBD2 (7 bases). V shed 10 bases and J shed 11 bases, with 27 bases lying between them. CDR3 size: 15 residues. Germline V gives CDR1 LNHDA, CDR2 SQIVND (reference sequence). The CDR3 DNA follows: TGTGCCACCGGACTCGGGGGGCGATTCACCTCGGTTCAGTACTTC. Protein product: CATGLGGRFTSVQYF.

The rearrangement uses TRBV5-4 and TRBJ2-1, with TRBD2 identical over 9 bases. This CDR3 is built from 19 residues. Germline values: CDR1 SGHNT, CDR2 YYREEE (reference sequence). The V and J ends lost 0 bases and 2 bases, in that order; junction bases with no gene match: 12. The CDR3 loop is CASSLAGTSPLLTYNEQFF. CDR3 DNA: TGTGCCAGCAGCTTGGCCGGGACTAGCCCACTCTTAACCTACAATGAGCAGTTCTTC.

J is TRBJ1-4 and V is TRBV7-9; tentatively, D is TRBD1 (6 bases). V dropped 4 bases and J dropped 7 bases, with 19 bases sitting between them. The CDR3 is made up of 16 amino acids. Per the germline V gene, CDR1 is SEHNR and CDR2 is FQNEAQ (reference sequence). The CDR3 nucleotides read TGTGCCAGCAGCTCAACCACAGGGTCGTTTGGTGAAAAACTGTTTTTT. Translation: CASSSTTGSFGEKLFF.

In regard to this clone: This CDR3 is also generated by other DNA sequences in the sample. J is TRBJ1-5 and V is TRBV6-1; 8 bases line up with TRBD1. The CDR3 spans 16 residues. Per the germline V gene, CDR1 is MNHNS and CDR2 is SASEGT. Trimming removed 0 bases from V and 4 bases from J; junction bases left unmatched: 5. The CDR3 reads CASSEARRTGNQPQHF. Here the CDR3 DNA reads TGTGCCAGCAGTGAAGCGAGGAGGACAGGGAATCAGCCCCAGCATTTT.

The rearrangement uses TRBV28 and TRBJ2-7, with D possibly TRBD1 on 5 matching bases. With 5 bases removed from V and 1 base from J, the gap between germline ends came to 12 bases. Per the germline V gene, CDR1 is MDHEN and CDR2 is SYDVKM. The CDR3 runs 14 residues. The CDR3: CASSKRGRSYEQYF. The CDR3 DNA follows: TGTGCCAGCAGTAAAAGGGGAAGGTCCTACGAGCAGTACTTC.